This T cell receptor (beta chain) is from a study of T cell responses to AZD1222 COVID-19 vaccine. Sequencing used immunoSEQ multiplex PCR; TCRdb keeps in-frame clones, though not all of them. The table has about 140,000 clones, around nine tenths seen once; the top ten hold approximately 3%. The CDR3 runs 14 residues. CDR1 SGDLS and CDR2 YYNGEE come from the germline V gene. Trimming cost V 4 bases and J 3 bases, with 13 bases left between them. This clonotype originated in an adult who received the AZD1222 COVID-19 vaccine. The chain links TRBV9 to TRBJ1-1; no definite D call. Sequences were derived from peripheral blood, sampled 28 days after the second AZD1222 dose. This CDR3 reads CASSNGPGDTEAFF. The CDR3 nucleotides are TGTGCCAGCAGCAACGGACCTGGGGACACTGAAGCTTTCTTT.